This T cell receptor (beta chain) was sequenced during a study of CXCR3-negative and CXCR3-positive naive CD8 T cells. Regarding the study as a whole: When CXCR3-positive naive cells were set against CXCR3-negative naive cells, the former had more hydrophobic TRB CDR3s.

Via 5' RACE with UMI labels, TRB cDNA libraries were prepared. Each CDR3 protein gets one entry in TCRdb, which reprocessed the 5' RACE reads and gives no DNA. The listing contains roughly 80,000 distinct CDR3 sequences. Germline loops: CDR1 MDHEN, CDR2 SYDVKM. The CDR3 contains 14 residues. Notes on this clonotype: Its antigen remains unknown.

The TCR sequence derives from a human donor in good health. Some clones in this sample may be carry-over from other donors' samples. This chain links TRBV28 with TRBJ2-7; the D gene TCRdb calls, TRBD2, cannot be checked with no DNA. The sample comprised naive CXCR3+ CD8+ T cells from blood. The sample's subset: CD45RO-CCR7+CD27+CD95- naive CD8+ T cells expressing CXCR3 (TNR3+). CDR3 sequence: CASSFGAGAYEQYF.